This entry features one T cell receptor (beta chain) sequence. From the 5' RACE reads, TCRdb lists one entry per CDR3 protein and no DNA. This table lists just over 300,000 distinct CDR3 sequences. The data stem from a study of monozygotic twins with inflammatory bowel disease. The CDR3 runs to 16 residues. Germline CDR1 and CDR2: MNHEY and SVGAGI. The source of this sequence is a human donor with ulcerative colitis or Crohn's disease, or a healthy co-twin of an affected twin (not recorded which). Material for sequencing was blood. This sequence joins TRBV6-5 and TRBJ2-1; lacking DNA, the TRBD2 call made by TCRdb goes unchecked. The CDR3 here is CASSYSSGRAANEQFF.